One TCR beta chain is described in this entry. Its antigen is unidentified. CDR3 length: 17 residues. The germline CDR1 and CDR2 sequences are SGHVS and FQNEAQ. V was trimmed by 6 bases and J by 2 bases, leaving 23 bases between them. The data were taken from a study of siplizumab effects on memory and regulatory T cells. Study results and caveats: Reactions containing siplizumab showed mappable alloreactive CD4+ clones averaging around 70% Treg-derived, versus 25% to 30% in controls.

Libraries were prepared by immunoSEQ multiplex PCR; TCRdb keeps only in-frame clonotypes and omits some of them. Counted here are approximately 100,000 clones, more than 90% occurring once; the ten biggest clones make up roughly 2.8%. The sequencing input was CD4+ T cells sorted from blood. This clonotype was sampled from a human donor in good health. Some clones in this sample may be carry-over from other donors' samples. The chain recombines TRBV7-8 with TRBJ2-7, with D perhaps given as TRBD1 or TRBD2 (5 bases each). Here the CDR3 reads CASSSQMGWDRTYEQYF. In nucleotides, the CDR3 is TGTGCCAGCAGTTCACAAATGGGATGGGACCGAACCTACGAGCAGTACTTC.